Following are 14 T cell receptor beta chains from one sample sequenced in a study of T cell responses to AZD1222 COVID-19 vaccine. Sequencing was performed with immunoSEQ multiplex PCR; in TCRdb, only in-frame clones are kept and a portion is missing. The data hold roughly 120,000 clones, with about nine tenths observed a single time. The material was peripheral blood, obtained on day 0 of AZD1222 vaccination. The receptor set was obtained from an adult in good health.

The V and J genes are TRBV5-5 and TRBJ1-2, with D maybe TRBD1 (5 bases). Trimming removed 2 bases at V and 7 bases at J, with 12 bases between. CDR1 SGHKS and CDR2 YYEKEE come from the germline V gene (reference sequence). CDR3 size: 13 residues. CDR3 in amino acids: CASSLWDGGGYTF. In DNA, the CDR3 is TGTGCCAGCAGCTTATGGGACGGAGGTGGCTACACCTTC.

The chain combines TRBV5-8 with TRBJ2-3, with D possibly called TRBD1 or TRBD2 (5 bases each). Looked up from germline, CDR1 is SGHTS and CDR2 is YDEGEE. Trimming took off 7 bases at V and 3 bases at J, with 12 bases between the two ends. The CDR3 is made up of 13 amino acids. This chain's CDR3 is CASRGPGTDTQYF. The CDR3 DNA follows: TGTGCCAGCCGGGGCCCTGGGACAGATACGCAGTATTTT.

This rearrangement joins TRBV19 to TRBJ1-2, with 7 bases that match TRBD1. Trimming took 5 bases from V and 2 from J; bases not matched to a gene: 2. The CDR3 extends over 13 amino acids. Germline CDR1 is LNHDA and CDR2 is SQIVND (reference sequence). The CDR3 sequence is CASSGRGNYGYTF. In DNA form, the CDR3 reads TGTGCCAGTAGTGGCAGGGGGAACTATGGCTACACCTTC.

This chain connects TRBV5-1 to TRBJ2-7; weak D call: TRBD1 (6 bases). The CDR3 extends over 16 amino acids. V was clipped by 4 bases and J by 2 bases, with 19 bases between them. The germline gives CDR1 SGHRS, CDR2 YFSETQ. The CDR3 region has the DNA TGCGCCAGCAGCAGGGGACAATCACAAGGGGCCTACGAGCAGTACTTC. This gives the protein CASSRGQSQGAYEQYF. The full variable domain, completed using reference TRBV5-1 and TRBJ2-7, is KAGVTQTPRYLIKTRGQQVTLSCSPISGHRSVSWYQQTPGQGLQFLFEYFSETQRNKGNFPGRFSGRQFSNSRSEMNVSTLELGDSALYLCASSRGQSQGAYEQYFGPGTRLTVT.

The chain recombines TRBV2 with TRBJ1-4; the D gene is possibly TRBD1 (6 bases). Trimming left V 4 bases short and J 8 bases short, with 14 bases between. The length of the CDR3 is 14 residues. CDR1 is SNHLY, CDR2 FYNNEI, per germline. This CDR3 is CASSATGTPEKLFF. CDR3 nucleotides: TGTGCCAGCAGTGCCACCGGGACACCCGAAAAACTGTTTTTT.

The chain links TRBV5-4 to TRBJ1-4; TRBD1 is a possible D gene (5 bases). Between the trimmed V and J ends, which lost 4 bases and 8 bases, there was a span of 12 bases. The germline V gene encodes CDR1 SGHNT and CDR2 YYREEE (reference sequence). This CDR3 region has 13 residues. The CDR3 coding sequence is TGTGCCAGCAGCCGGGACCAAAGAGAAAAACTGTTTTTT. This gives the protein CASSRDQREKLFF.

There are a few counts of this clone. The J gene is TRBJ2-7, the V gene TRBV10-2, with D possibly TRBD2 on 6 matching bases. The V and J ends lost 11 bases and 2 bases respectively, with 16 bases between them. Looked up from germline, CDR1 is WSHSY and CDR2 is SAAADI. The CDR3 is made up of 13 amino acids. The CDR3 bases are TGCGCCGTAAGGCCCGGGAGTCCCTACGAGCAGTACTTC. Translation: CAVRPGSPYEQYF.

In its sample, this clone was seen a few times. This chain joins TRBV27 and TRBJ1-2; 7 bases map to TRBD1. Trimming took 0 bases from V and 3 from J; bases not matched to a gene: 4. The CDR3 is 15 amino acids. The germline V gene encodes CDR1 MNHEY and CDR2 SMNVEV (reference sequence). CDR3 in DNA: TGTGCCAGCAGTTTATCGGGGACAGTTCACTATGGCTACACCTTC. Translation gives CASSLSGTVHYGYTF.

The chain combines TRBV5-1 with TRBJ2-1; 7 nucleotides agree with TRBD1. With V trimmed by 2 bases and J by 1 base, 3 bases remained unmatched. The CDR3 consists of 15 residues. Germline V CDR1 and CDR2: SGHRS, YFSETQ. The CDR3 coding sequence is TGCGCCAGCAGCTTAAACAGGGGATCCTACAATGAGCAGTTCTTC. Its translation is CASSLNRGSYNEQFF. The full variable domain, its missing parts supplied by reference TRBV5-1 and TRBJ2-1, is KAGVTQTPRYLIKTRGQQVTLSCSPISGHRSVSWYQQTPGQGLQFLFEYFSETQRNKGNFPGRFSGRQFSNSRSEMNVSTLELGDSALYLCASSLNRGSYNEQFFGPGTRLTVL.

The genes are TRBV3-1 (or the pseudogene TRBV3-2) and TRBJ1-5; the D gene is possibly TRBD1 (6 bases). With 4 bases removed from V and 6 bases from J, the gap between germline ends came to 19 bases. The CDR3 spans 16 residues. In germline, CDR1 is LGHDT, CDR2 YNNKEL (reference sequence). The CDR3 reads CASSPSGGGLRQPQHF. CDR3 nucleotides: TGTGCCAGCAGCCCGAGCGGAGGGGGTTTGCGTCAGCCCCAGCATTTT.

The chain links TRBV25-1 to TRBJ2-1, with 10 nucleotides matching TRBD2. The CDR3 runs to 15 residues. The germline gives CDR1 MGHDK, CDR2 SYGVNS. Trimming took 1 base from V and 9 from J; bases not matched to a gene: 6. The CDR3 protein is CASSEWSGGAVEQFF. The CDR3 nucleotides read TGTGCCAGCAGTGAATGGAGCGGGGGGGCCGTTGAGCAGTTCTTC.

The V call is TRBV25-1, the J call TRBJ1-4, with 7 bases fitting TRBD1. CDR3 length equals 15 residues. Germline values: CDR1 MGHDK, CDR2 SYGVNS. With 8 bases clipped from V and 7 bases from J, the junction kept 13 bases outside the gene matches. In DNA form, the CDR3 reads TGTGCCAGCCAAACGGCTAGGGGGCTGGGTGAAAAACTGTTTTTT. This sequence encodes CASQTARGLGEKLFF.

The chain is built from TRBV5-1 and TRBJ2-7; possible D gene TRBD2, 5 bases. Germline CDR1 is SGHRS and CDR2 is YFSETQ. The CDR3 extends over 13 amino acids. V was pared by 4 bases and J by 0 bases, with 8 bases between. The CDR3 here is CASSPRVSYEQYF. CDR3 in DNA: TGCGCCAGCAGCCCGAGGGTCTCCTACGAGCAGTACTTC.

The chain links TRBV27 to TRBJ2-7; TRBD2 matches at 10 bases. This CDR3 spans 18 amino acids. Germline V lookup: CDR1 MNHEY, CDR2 SMNVEV (reference sequence). The junction had 10 bases not matched to a gene; V was cut back by 2 bases and J by 0 bases. CDR3: CASSLQVVPSGSSYEQYF. The CDR3 region has the DNA TGTGCCAGCAGTTTACAAGTTGTCCCTAGCGGGAGCTCCTACGAGCAGTACTTC.